This T cell receptor (beta chain) was documented in a study of vaccination effects on CD4 cells after COVID-19. Across the study: Vaccination of participants consisted of two doses of either the BNT162b2 or mRNA-1273 vaccine. Study results and limitations: Only a single clone (1 of 255 vaccine-induced clones in healthy vaccinees) cross-reacted with common cold coronaviruses.

Some clones are missing from TCRdb's copy, which holds only in-frame ones; the method was immunoSEQ multiplex PCR. In the table there are over 25,000 clones, about 80% of which are singletons. Peptide-pool stimulation followed by sequencing identified expanded antigen-specific CD4+ clonotypes in the ViraFEST assay. Cells that had been cultured for less than eleven days were the source of isolated CD4+ T cells. No vaccinee had earlier SARS-CoV-2 infection, and nucleocapsid antibodies were negative. This clone has a handful of counts. Antigen: not known. This CDR3 is built from 14 residues. In germline, CDR1 is MNHNY, CDR2 SVGAGI (reference sequence). With 2 bases clipped from V and 7 bases from J, the junction kept 5 bases outside the gene matches.

The rearrangement links TRBV6-6 to TRBJ1-2, with 9 bases identical to TRBD1. The sample was CD4+ T cells from PBMCs cultured with SARS-CoV-2 spike peptides, taken before COVID-19 vaccination. The source is a human donor who received a COVID-19 vaccine. CDR3 sequence: CASSYTDRGSGYTF. The CDR3 coding sequence is TGTGCCAGCAGTTACACGGACAGGGGAAGTGGCTACACCTTC.